The 21 T cell receptor beta chains below were found in one sample sequenced in a study of beta chain features in type 1 diabetes. cDNA synthesis used the whole RNA isolate, giving expressed TCRB sequences. Clones were read by immunoSEQ multiplex PCR, and TCRdb kept only the in-frame ones, dropping some. The data show 300,000 to 350,000 clones, with around 7.6% seen just once and roughly 0.44% held by the top ten. Sequenced sample: central memory CD4+ T cells from blood. The receptors come from a woman between 18 and 29 years old in good health.

This clone was observed a handful of times. This chain uses TRBV6-6 with TRBJ1-1, with D perhaps matching TRBD1 (6 bases). The CDR3 is 13 residues long. Germline V gene lookup returns CDR1 MNHNY and CDR2 SVGAGI (reference sequence). V was cut by 2 bases and J by 10 bases, with 14 bases left in between. For the CDR3, the DNA is TGTGCCAGCAGTTACGAAACGGCCAGGGGAGCTTTCTTT. Its protein product is CASSYETARGAFF.

The table lists this clone with many counts. V usage is TRBV7-9 and J usage is TRBJ1-5; the D gene is possibly TRBD1 (5 bases). The V gene lost 4 bases and the J gene lost 0 bases, with 13 bases spanning the gap. Per the germline V gene, CDR1 is SEHNR and CDR2 is FQNEAQ (reference sequence). The CDR3 contains 16 residues. Here the CDR3 DNA reads TGTGCCAGCAGCTCGGGGGGAGGGACTAGCAATCAGCCCCAGCATTTT. Residues: CASSSGGGTSNQPQHF.

This clone has more than one count but fewer than ten. This chain links TRBV11-2 with TRBJ2-7, with no clear D. Germline V lookup: CDR1 SGHAT, CDR2 FQNNGV. The CDR3 runs to 14 residues. The V gene lost 5 bases and the J gene lost 0 bases, with 11 bases spanning the gap. CDR3 sequence (DNA): TGTGCCAGCAGCGTATCGACCGGCTCCTACGAGCAGTACTTC. Translating gives CASSVSTGSYEQYF.

This clone has a handful of counts. This chain connects TRBV10-3 to TRBJ1-3; D perhaps matches TRBD1 (5 bases). Trimming pared 6 bases from V and 0 bases from J, leaving 6 bases between. Looked up from germline, CDR1 is ENHRY and CDR2 is SYGVKD. The CDR3 runs 13 residues. CDR3 in DNA: TGTGCCATCAGGGGGACCTCTGGAAACACCATATATTTT. Protein sequence: CAIRGTSGNTIYF.

This clone has a handful of counts. The gene calls are TRBV11-2 and TRBJ2-1, with D perhaps matching TRBD2 (6 bases). The ends were cut back, 3 bases at V and 6 bases at J, with 15 bases in the middle. The CDR3 is 15 residues long. In germline, CDR1 is SGHAT, CDR2 FQNNGV. The DNA of the CDR3 is TGTGCCAGCAGCTTCCAGGGCACCGGGGGCAATGAGCAGTTCTTC. Translated: CASSFQGTGGNEQFF.

The genes are TRBV7-2 and TRBJ2-5, with a weak D call TRBD2 (6 bases). The CDR3 is 15 residues long. V was pared by 6 bases and J by 7 bases, with 21 bases between. Germline V gene sequence: CDR1 SGHTA, CDR2 FQGNSA. DNA for the CDR3: TGTGCCAGCAGTTTTAGCGGAGCACTCGAGGGGACCCAGTACTTC. This codes for CASSFSGALEGTQYF. The whole variable domain, remainder taken from reference TRBV7-2 and TRBJ2-5, is GAGVSQSPSNKVTEKGKDVELRCDPISGHTALYWYRQSLGQGLEFLIYFQGNSAPDKSGLPSDRFSAERTGGSVSTLTIQRTQQEDSAVYLCASSFSGALEGTQYFGPGTRLLVL.

This clone was observed a few times. The chain uses TRBV14 and TRBJ2-1; 8 bases align to TRBD2. V was clipped by 0 bases and J by 4 bases; unmatched bases: 11. CDR3 length: 18 amino acids. The germline CDR1 and CDR2 sequences are SGHDN and FVKESK. The CDR3 DNA sequence: TGTGCCAGCAGCCAAGATCTAGCGGGTTCGCGATATTACAATGAGCAGTTCTTC. The encoded protein is CASSQDLAGSRYYNEQFF. Supplemented by reference TRBV14 and TRBJ2-1, the full variable domain reads EAGVTQFPSHSVIEKGQTVTLRCDPISGHDNLYWYRRVMGKEIKFLLHFVKESKQDESGMPNNRFLAERTGGTYSTLKVQPAELEDSGVYFCASSQDLAGSRYYNEQFFGPGTRLTVL.

This clone came up a few times. The genes are TRBV7-2 and TRBJ2-1, with 9 nucleotides matching TRBD2. V shed 2 bases and J 9 bases; nucleotides not matched to a gene: 5. The CDR3 has 14 residues. Germline V gene sequence: CDR1 SGHTA, CDR2 FQGNSA. The CDR3 loop reads CASSLHSGSSEQFF. DNA of the CDR3: TGTGCCAGCAGCTTACATAGCGGGAGTTCTGAGCAGTTCTTC. Full variable domain (rest looked up from reference TRBV7-2 and TRBJ2-1): GAGVSQSPSNKVTEKGKDVELRCDPISGHTALYWYRQSLGQGLEFLIYFQGNSAPDKSGLPSDRFSAERTGGSVSTLTIQRTQQEDSAVYLCASSLHSGSSEQFFGPGTRLTVL.

V gene TRBV28 combines with J gene TRBJ2-5; TRBD1 matches at 9 bases. V lost 3 bases to trimming and J lost 12 bases; unmatched junction nucleotides: 5. The CDR3 is 12 amino acids. Per germline, CDR1 MDHEN and CDR2 SYDVKM. The CDR3 nucleotides are TGTGCCAGCAGTTTCACAGGGGGCGCGAAGTACTTC. Encoded protein: CASSFTGGAKYF.

This clone came up once. A far larger clone is only one base removed, so a read error is likely. The rearrangement uses TRBV11-2 and TRBJ2-5; the D is unclear. V shed 3 bases and J shed 4 bases, with 3 bases lying between them. This CDR3 contains 11 residues. Germline V gene lookup returns CDR1 SGHAT and CDR2 FQNNGV. The CDR3 nucleotides are TGTGCCAGCAGCTTTGGAGAGACCCAGTACTTC. It yields the protein CASSFGETQYF.

This clone has more than one count but fewer than ten. J is TRBJ2-1 and V is TRBV11-3; possible D gene TRBD2, 6 bases. Germline CDR1 SGHNT, CDR2 YENEEA. Deletions cut 3 bases from V and 9 bases from J, with 12 bases between. This CDR3 contains 13 residues. CDR3 loop: CASSFKGTGEQFF. The CDR3 region has the DNA TGTGCCAGCAGCTTTAAAGGGACTGGTGAGCAGTTCTTC.

This clone has more than one count but fewer than ten. The genes are TRBV18 and TRBJ2-7, with 8 bases aligning to TRBD2. The V gene's germline CDR1 is KGHSH and CDR2 LQKENI. V was pared by 3 bases and J by 6 bases, with 13 bases of the junction left unmatched. This CDR3 is 16 amino acids long. This CDR3 reads CASSPVWSGSLGEQYF. The CDR3 DNA sequence: TGTGCCAGCTCACCCGTTTGGAGCGGGAGCCTTGGCGAGCAGTACTTC.

The chain combines TRBV4-2 with TRBJ2-3; 10 positions match TRBD2. The trim removed 1 base at V and 14 bases at J, leaving 15 bases unmatched. Germline assignment: CDR1 LGHNA and CDR2 YNFKEQ. This CDR3 region has 16 residues. As DNA, the CDR3 is TGTGCCAGCAGCCAAGTATCCGTTAGCGGGGGGCCCTTATCGTATTTT. Translated, it gives CASSQVSVSGGPLSYF.

This clone was seen more than once but under ten times. The V and J genes are TRBV5-1 and TRBJ2-2, with 10 bases lining up with TRBD1. V dropped 4 bases and J dropped 2; count of bases not matched to a gene: 5. Germline V lookup: CDR1 SGHRS, CDR2 YFSETQ. The CDR3 sequence is 16 residues long. The CDR3 DNA reads TGCGCCAGCAGCCAGACAGGGGGCGAAAACACCGGGGAGCTGTTTTTT. The encoded protein is CASSQTGGENTGELFF.

This clone was counted at least ten times. The chain has TRBV4-3 and TRBJ2-1; the match to TRBD1 covers 8 bases. Losses at the gene ends were 0 bases for V and 3 bases for J; bases not matched to a gene: 7. Germline CDR1 reads LGHNA; CDR2 reads YSLEER. The CDR3 runs to 17 residues. CDR3 DNA: TGCGCCAGCAGCCAAGATGGGGGACAGGTTGGCTACAATGAGCAGTTCTTC. It yields the protein CASSQDGGQVGYNEQFF.

This clone was seen a few times. As DNA, the CDR3 is TGTGCCAGCAGTACAAGAGCGGGAGGGCCCTACGAGCAGTACTTC. It codes for CASSTRAGGPYEQYF. The chain is built from TRBV7-2 and TRBJ2-7, with 10 bases aligning to TRBD2. The trim removed 6 bases at V and 2 bases at J, leaving 7 bases unmatched. CDR3 length: 15 residues. Germline CDR1 reads SGHTA; CDR2 reads FQGNSA.

This clone was seen a few times. The V and J genes are TRBV4-2 and TRBJ2-2; 10 nucleotides line up with TRBD2. The CDR3 length is 16 residues. Losses at the gene ends were 1 base for V and 7 bases for J; bases not matched to a gene: 6. The germline CDR1 and CDR2 sequences are LGHNA and YNFKEQ. CDR3 sequence: CASSQGLAGVNGELFF. DNA of the CDR3: TGTGCCAGCAGCCAAGGGCTAGCGGGAGTAAACGGGGAGCTGTTTTTT.

Concerning this clone itself: This sample also contains other DNA sequences that code for the same CDR3. The chain employs TRBV29-1 and TRBJ1-4; D perhaps matches TRBD1 (5 bases). Trimming shortened V by 4 bases and J by 6 bases, and 9 bases separated the two germline ends. Germline V lookup: CDR1 SQVTM, CDR2 ANQGSEA. CDR3 size: 12 residues. The CDR3 bases are TGCAGCGTTGGGGGCCCCGATGAAAAACTGTTTTTT. Translated, it gives CSVGGPDEKLFF.

This clone was picked up many times. The rearrangement uses TRBV4-2 and TRBJ2-3, with D uncertain. Trimming shortened V by 1 base and J by 2 bases, and 10 bases separated the two germline ends. Looked up from germline, CDR1 is LGHNA and CDR2 is YNFKEQ. The CDR3 length is 15 residues. CDR3 region: CASSQVGRLTDTQYF. For the CDR3, the DNA is TGTGCCAGCAGCCAAGTCGGACGGCTCACAGATACGCAGTATTTT.

The chain couples TRBV9 to TRBJ1-6; a weak D match, TRBD1 (6 bases). This CDR3 comprises 15 residues. Trimming removed 0 bases from V and 9 bases from J, with 13 bases in between. Looked up from germline, CDR1 is SGDLS and CDR2 is YYNGEE. CDR3 sequence: CASSVGQGPSSPLHF. The CDR3 DNA reads TGTGCCAGCAGCGTAGGGCAGGGGCCGTCTTCACCCCTCCACTTT.

The chain uses TRBV6-5 and TRBJ2-3; D unclear. This CDR3 spans 13 amino acids. CDR1 is MNHEY, CDR2 SVGAGI, per germline. V lost 7 bases to trimming and J lost 2 bases, with 10 bases between them. CDR3 in DNA: TGTGCCAGCAACGGCCAGAACACAGATACGCAGTATTTT. Protein product: CASNGQNTDTQYF.